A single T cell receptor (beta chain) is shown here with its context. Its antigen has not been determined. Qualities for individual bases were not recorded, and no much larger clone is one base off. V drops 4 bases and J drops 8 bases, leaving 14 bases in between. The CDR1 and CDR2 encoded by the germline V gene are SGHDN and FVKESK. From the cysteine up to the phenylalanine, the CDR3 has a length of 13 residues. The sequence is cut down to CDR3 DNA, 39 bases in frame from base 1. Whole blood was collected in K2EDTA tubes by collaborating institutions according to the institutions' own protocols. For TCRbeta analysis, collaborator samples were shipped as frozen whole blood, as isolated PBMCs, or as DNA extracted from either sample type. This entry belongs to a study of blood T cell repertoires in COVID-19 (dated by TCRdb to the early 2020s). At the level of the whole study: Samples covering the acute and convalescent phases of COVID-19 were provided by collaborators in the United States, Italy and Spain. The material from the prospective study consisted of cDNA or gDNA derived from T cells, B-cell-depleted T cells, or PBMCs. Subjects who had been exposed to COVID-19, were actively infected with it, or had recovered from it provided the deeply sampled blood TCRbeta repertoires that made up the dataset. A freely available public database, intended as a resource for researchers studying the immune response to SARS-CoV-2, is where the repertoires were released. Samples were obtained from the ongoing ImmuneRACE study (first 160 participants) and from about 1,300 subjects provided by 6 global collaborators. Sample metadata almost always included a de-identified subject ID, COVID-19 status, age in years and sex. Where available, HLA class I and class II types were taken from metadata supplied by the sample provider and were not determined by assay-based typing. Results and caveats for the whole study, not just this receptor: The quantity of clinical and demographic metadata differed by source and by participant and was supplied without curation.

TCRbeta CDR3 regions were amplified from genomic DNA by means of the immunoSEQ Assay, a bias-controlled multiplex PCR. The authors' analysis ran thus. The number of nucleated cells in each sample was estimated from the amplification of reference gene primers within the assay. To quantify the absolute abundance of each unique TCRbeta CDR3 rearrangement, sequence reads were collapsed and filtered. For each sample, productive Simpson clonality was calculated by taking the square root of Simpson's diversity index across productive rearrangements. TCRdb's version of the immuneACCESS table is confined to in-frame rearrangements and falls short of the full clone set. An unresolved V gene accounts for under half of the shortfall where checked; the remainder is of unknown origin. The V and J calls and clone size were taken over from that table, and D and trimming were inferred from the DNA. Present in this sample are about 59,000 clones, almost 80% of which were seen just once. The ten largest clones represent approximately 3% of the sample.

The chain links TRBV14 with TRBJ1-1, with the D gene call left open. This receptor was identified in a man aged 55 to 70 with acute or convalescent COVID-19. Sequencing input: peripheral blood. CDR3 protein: CASSPRPTAEAFF. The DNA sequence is TGTGCCAGCAGCCCCAGGCCTACAGCCGAAGCTTTCTTT.